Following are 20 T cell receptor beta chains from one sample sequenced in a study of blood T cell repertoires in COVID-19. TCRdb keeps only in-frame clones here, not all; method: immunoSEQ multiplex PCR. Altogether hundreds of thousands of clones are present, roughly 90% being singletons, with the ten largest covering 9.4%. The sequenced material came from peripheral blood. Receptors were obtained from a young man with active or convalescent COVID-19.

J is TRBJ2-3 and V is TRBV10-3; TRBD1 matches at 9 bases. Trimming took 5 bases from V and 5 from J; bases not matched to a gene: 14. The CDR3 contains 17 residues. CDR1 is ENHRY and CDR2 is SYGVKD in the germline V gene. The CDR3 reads CAISSPPRDRAEDTQYF. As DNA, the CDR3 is TGTGCCATCAGTTCTCCTCCCCGGGACAGGGCCGAAGATACGCAGTATTTT.

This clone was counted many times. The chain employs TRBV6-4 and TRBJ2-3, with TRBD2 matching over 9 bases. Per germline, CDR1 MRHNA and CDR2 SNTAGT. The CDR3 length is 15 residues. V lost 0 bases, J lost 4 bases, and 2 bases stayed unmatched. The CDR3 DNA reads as TGTGCCAGCAGTGACTCAGCGGGGGGATCAGATACGCAGTATTTT. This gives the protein CASSDSAGGSDTQYF.

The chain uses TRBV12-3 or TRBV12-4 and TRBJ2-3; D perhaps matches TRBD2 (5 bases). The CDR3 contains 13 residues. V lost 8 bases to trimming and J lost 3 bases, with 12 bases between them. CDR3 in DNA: TGTGCCAGCGACGGGAAGGCAACAGATACGCAGTATTTT. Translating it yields CASDGKATDTQYF.

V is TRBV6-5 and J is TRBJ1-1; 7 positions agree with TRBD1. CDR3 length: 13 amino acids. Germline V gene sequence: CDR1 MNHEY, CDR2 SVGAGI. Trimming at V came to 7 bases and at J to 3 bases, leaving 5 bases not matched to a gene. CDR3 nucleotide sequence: TGTGCCAGCAACCGGCAGGGGGACACTGAAGCTTTCTTT. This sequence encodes CASNRQGDTEAFF.

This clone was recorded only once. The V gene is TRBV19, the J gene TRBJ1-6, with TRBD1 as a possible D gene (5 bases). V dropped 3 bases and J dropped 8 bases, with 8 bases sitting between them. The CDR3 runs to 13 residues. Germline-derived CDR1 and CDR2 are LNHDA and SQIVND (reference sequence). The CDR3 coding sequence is TGTGCCAGTAGTATGGGGCCCCATTCACCCCTCCACTTT. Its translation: CASSMGPHSPLHF. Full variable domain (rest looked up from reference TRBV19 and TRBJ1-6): DGGITQSPKYLFRKEGQNVTLSCEQNLNHDAMYWYRQDPGQGLRLIYYSQIVNDFQKGDIAEGYSVSREKKESFPLTVTSAQKNPTAFYLCASSMGPHSPLHFGNGTRLTVT.

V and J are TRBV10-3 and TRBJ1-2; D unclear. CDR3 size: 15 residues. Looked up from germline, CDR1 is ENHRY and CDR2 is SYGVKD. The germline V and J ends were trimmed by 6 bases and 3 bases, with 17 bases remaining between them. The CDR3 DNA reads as TGTGCCATCAGGGTATTCACAGAACCCGACTATGGCTACACCTTC. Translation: CAIRVFTEPDYGYTF.

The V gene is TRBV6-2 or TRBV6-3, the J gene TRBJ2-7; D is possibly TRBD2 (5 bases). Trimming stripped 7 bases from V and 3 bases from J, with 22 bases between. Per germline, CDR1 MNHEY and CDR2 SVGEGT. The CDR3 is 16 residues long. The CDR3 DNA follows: TGTGCCAGCAACCCCACAGCGGAGTTCCTTGACTACGAGCAGTACTTC. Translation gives CASNPTAEFLDYEQYF.

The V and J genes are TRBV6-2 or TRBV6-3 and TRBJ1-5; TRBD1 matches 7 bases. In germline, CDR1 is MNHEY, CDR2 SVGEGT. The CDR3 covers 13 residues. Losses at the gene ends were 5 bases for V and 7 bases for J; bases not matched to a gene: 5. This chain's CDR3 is CASSPTGAQPQHF. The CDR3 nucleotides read TGTGCCAGCAGTCCAACAGGGGCCCAGCCCCAGCATTTT.

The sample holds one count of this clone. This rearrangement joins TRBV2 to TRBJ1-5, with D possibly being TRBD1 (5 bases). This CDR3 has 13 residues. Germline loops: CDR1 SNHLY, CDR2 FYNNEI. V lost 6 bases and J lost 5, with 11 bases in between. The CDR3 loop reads CASRGGRDQPQHF. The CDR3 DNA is TGTGCCAGCAGGGGGGGACGGGATCAGCCCCAGCATTTT.

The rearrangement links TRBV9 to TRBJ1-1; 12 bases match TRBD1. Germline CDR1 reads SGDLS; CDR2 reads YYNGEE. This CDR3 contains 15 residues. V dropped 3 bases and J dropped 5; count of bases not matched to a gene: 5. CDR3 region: CASSDGTGGRTEAFF. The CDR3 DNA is TGTGCCAGCAGCGACGGGACAGGGGGCAGAACTGAAGCTTTCTTT. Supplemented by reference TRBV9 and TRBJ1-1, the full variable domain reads DSGVTQTPKHLITATGQRVTLRCSPRSGDLSVYWYQQSLDQGLQFLIQYYNGEERAKGNILERFSAQQFPDLHSELNLSSLELGDSALYFCASSDGTGGRTEAFFGQGTRLTVV.

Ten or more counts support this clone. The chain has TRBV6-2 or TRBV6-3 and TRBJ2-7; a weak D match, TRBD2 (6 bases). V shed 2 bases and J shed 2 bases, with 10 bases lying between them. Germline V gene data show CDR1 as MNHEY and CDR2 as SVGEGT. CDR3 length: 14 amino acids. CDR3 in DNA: TGTGCCAGCAGTTACAACCCGGGGGCCTACGAGCAGTACTTC. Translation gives CASSYNPGAYEQYF.

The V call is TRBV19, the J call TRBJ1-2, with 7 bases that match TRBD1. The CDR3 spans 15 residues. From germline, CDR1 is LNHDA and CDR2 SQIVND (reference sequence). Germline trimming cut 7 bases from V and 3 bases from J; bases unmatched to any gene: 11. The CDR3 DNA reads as TGTGCCAGTACTCATGGGTCACAGGGGTACTATGGCTACACCTTC. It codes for CASTHGSQGYYGYTF.

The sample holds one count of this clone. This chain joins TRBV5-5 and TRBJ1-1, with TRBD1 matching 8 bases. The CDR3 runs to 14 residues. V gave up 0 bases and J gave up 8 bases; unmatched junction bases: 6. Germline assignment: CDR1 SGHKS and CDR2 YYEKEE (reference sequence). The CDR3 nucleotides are TGTGCCAGCAGCTTGGAAGTTGGGACAGGCGAAGCTTTCTTT. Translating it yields CASSLEVGTGEAFF.

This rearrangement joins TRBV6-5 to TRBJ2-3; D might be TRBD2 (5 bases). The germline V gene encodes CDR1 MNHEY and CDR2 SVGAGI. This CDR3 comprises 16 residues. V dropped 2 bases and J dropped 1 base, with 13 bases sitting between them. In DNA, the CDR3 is TGTGCCAGCAGTTACCTCCGGTGGGAGCGCACAGATACGCAGTATTTT. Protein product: CASSYLRWERTDTQYF.

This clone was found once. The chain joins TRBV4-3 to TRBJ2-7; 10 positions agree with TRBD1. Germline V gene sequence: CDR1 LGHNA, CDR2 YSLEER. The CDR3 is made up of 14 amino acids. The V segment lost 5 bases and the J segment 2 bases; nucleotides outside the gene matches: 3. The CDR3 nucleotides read TGCGCCAGCAGCGAGGGACAGGGGACCTACGAGCAGTACTTC. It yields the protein CASSEGQGTYEQYF.

The CDR3 DNA sequence: TGTGCCAAAAACGACAGGATCGCAAACTACGAGCAGTACTTC. It yields the protein CAKNDRIANYEQYF. This sequence joins TRBV6-7 and TRBJ2-7, with D possibly matching TRBD1 (6 bases). TRBV6-7 counts as an open reading frame of uncertain function. This CDR3 has 14 residues. V was pared by 10 bases and J by 3 bases, with 19 bases between.

The CDR3 loop reads CASSIYTEAFF. CDR3 nucleotide sequence: TGTGCCAGTAGTATCTACACTGAAGCTTTCTTT. The chain recombines TRBV19 with TRBJ1-1; D gene ambiguous. CDR3 length equals 11 residues. V was trimmed by 3 bases and J by 3 bases, leaving 2 bases between them. CDR1 LNHDA and CDR2 SQIVND come from the germline V gene (reference sequence).

CDR3 coding DNA: TGTGCCAGCACCCCCGGGAACTCGGAGCTGTTTTTT. This gives the protein CASTPGNSELFF. The V and J genes are TRBV7-9 and TRBJ2-2, with D possibly matching TRBD2 (5 bases). The CDR3 length is 12 residues. Trimming removed 7 bases at V and 10 bases at J, with 13 bases between. CDR1 is SEHNR and CDR2 is FQNEAQ in the germline V gene (reference sequence).

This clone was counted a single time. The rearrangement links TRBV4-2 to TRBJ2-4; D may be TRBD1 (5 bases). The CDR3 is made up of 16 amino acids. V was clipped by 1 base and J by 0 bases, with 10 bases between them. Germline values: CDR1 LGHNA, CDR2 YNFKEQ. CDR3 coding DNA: TGTGCCAGCAGCCAAGGGCACAGGCTAGCCAAAAACATTCAGTACTTC. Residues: CASSQGHRLAKNIQYF.

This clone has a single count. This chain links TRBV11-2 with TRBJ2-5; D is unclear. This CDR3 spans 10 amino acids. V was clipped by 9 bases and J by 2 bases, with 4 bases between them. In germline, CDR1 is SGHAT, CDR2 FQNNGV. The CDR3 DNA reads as TGTGCCAGTAGACAAGAGACCCAGTACTTC. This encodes CASRQETQYF.